The 12 T cell receptor beta chains below all came from one sample that was sequenced in a study of T-cell reconstitution after alpha-beta-depleted transplantation in children. Researchers prepared the TCRbeta library using unique molecular identifiers, the study reports. TCRdb re-called the PCR reads through MiXCR, storing one row per CDR3 protein. The sample gives 95,000 to 150,000 distinct CDR3 sequences, about 23% of which show up once; about 10% is in the top ten. The sequences come from PBMCs, mostly from graft donor cells, collected 180 days after TCRalphabeta/CD19-depleted stem cell transplant. The receptors here all came from a male patient under 10 years old who had a stem cell transplant for chronic granulomatous disease, so the T cells may come from the graft donor.

There are many counts of this clonotype. The chain links TRBV27 to TRBJ2-1; 14 bases line up with TRBD2. Losses at the gene ends were 2 bases for V and 12 bases for J; bases not matched to a gene: 6. CDR1 is MNHEY, CDR2 SMNVEV, per germline (reference sequence). The CDR3 runs 15 residues. This chain's CDR3 is CASSLRGLAGEGQFF. The CDR3 nucleotides read TGTGCCAGCAGTTTAAGGGGACTAGCGGGAGAAGGGCAGTTCTTC.

The chain uses TRBV9 and TRBJ1-4, with TRBD1 matching over 10 bases. Germline-derived CDR1 and CDR2 are SGDLS and YYNGEE. Unmatched junction bases numbered 6, after V lost 2 bases and J lost 8 bases. The CDR3 spans 15 residues. The CDR3, as DNA: TGTGCCAGCAGCGTCATGGGGACAGGGGCCGAAAAACTGTTTTTT. Translation gives CASSVMGTGAEKLFF.

This clonotype was detected many times. V gene TRBV27 combines with J gene TRBJ2-7; weak D call: TRBD2 (5 bases). CDR3 length equals 13 residues. The V end was cut by 8 bases, the J end by 2 bases, with 13 bases between. Germline values: CDR1 MNHEY, CDR2 SMNVEV (reference sequence). DNA of the CDR3: TGTGCCAGCGCCTACAGCGGTACCTACGAGCAGTACTTC. Encoded protein: CASAYSGTYEQYF.

The chain couples TRBV12-3 or TRBV12-4 to TRBJ1-4; tentatively, D is TRBD1 (6 bases). The CDR3 contains 16 residues. V lost 6 bases to trimming and J lost 8 bases, with 22 bases between them. Written as DNA, the CDR3 is TGTGCCAGCAGCAACCCGACAGGAACCCTGAAGGAAAAACTGTTTTTT. Its protein is CASSNPTGTLKEKLFF.

This clonotype was observed at least ten times. The chain recombines TRBV6-5 with TRBJ2-3, with D unclear. Trimming removed 1 base from V and 1 base from J, with 6 bases in between. Germline V CDR1 and CDR2: MNHEY, SVGAGI. The CDR3 is made up of 14 amino acids. CDR3: CASSYLMGTDTQYF. CDR3 DNA: TGTGCCAGCAGTTACTTGATGGGCACAGATACGCAGTATTTT.

V gene TRBV5-6 combines with J gene TRBJ2-2, with 7 bases that match TRBD1. The CDR3 runs to 13 residues. V shed 5 bases and J 4 bases; nucleotides not matched to a gene: 2. Looked up from germline, CDR1 is SGHDT and CDR2 is YYEEEE. This CDR3 reads CASRYRGTGELFF. In DNA, the CDR3 is TGTGCCAGCAGGTACAGGGGCACCGGGGAGCTGTTTTTT.

CDR3 amino acids: CASIPGRLAGGTDTQYF. CDR3 nucleotide sequence: TGTGCCAGCATCCCTGGGCGCCTAGCGGGGGGCACAGATACGCAGTATTTT. The chain has TRBV7-2 and TRBJ2-3; 10 positions agree with TRBD2. Trimming cost V 7 bases and J 1 base; bases outside gene matches: 11. The germline gives CDR1 SGHTA, CDR2 FQGNSA. The CDR3 runs 17 residues. Looking up the rest from reference TRBV7-2 and TRBJ2-3 gives the full variable domain: GAGVSQSPSNKVTEKGKDVELRCDPISGHTALYWYRQSLGQGLEFLIYFQGNSAPDKSGLPSDRFSAERTGGSVSTLTIQRTQQEDSAVYLCASIPGRLAGGTDTQYFGPGTRLTVL.

This clonotype was found a few times. This chain joins TRBV29-1 and TRBJ2-5; D is uncertain. CDR3 length equals 13 residues. V lost 2 bases, J lost 1 base, and 8 bases lay in between. The germline V gene has CDR1 SQVTM and CDR2 ANQGSEA. In DNA, the CDR3 is TGCAGCGTTGAAAAGGCAGGCCAAGAGACCCAGTACTTC. It codes for CSVEKAGQETQYF.

The chain uses TRBV4-3 and TRBJ2-7; D possibly corresponds to TRBD1 (5 bases). The CDR3 is 16 residues long. Germline CDR1 and CDR2: LGHNA and YSLEER. Trimming removed 0 bases from V and 3 bases from J, with 15 bases in between. The CDR3 nucleotides read TGCGCCAGCAGCCAAGAGCCAGGGATGTATCGCTACGAGCAGTACTTC. Protein: CASSQEPGMYRYEQYF.

This chain uses TRBV5-4 with TRBJ2-7, with 9 bases that match TRBD1. CDR1 is SGHNT, CDR2 YYREEE, per germline (reference sequence). The CDR3 consists of 15 residues. V was pared by 3 bases and J by 1 base, with 5 bases of the junction left unmatched. CDR3 nucleotides: TGTGCCAGCAGCTCACCGGGACAGGGTTCCTACGAGCAGTACTTC. It codes for CASSSPGQGSYEQYF.

This clonotype has a count of ten or more. The V gene is TRBV11-2, the J gene TRBJ2-1, with TRBD1 as a possible D gene (6 bases). The germline gives CDR1 SGHAT, CDR2 FQNNGV. Trimming left V 7 bases short and J 5 bases short, with 24 bases between. The CDR3 totals 17 residues. The CDR3 nucleotides are TGTGCCAGCAACCAAAGGTGGTCGCCCCAGGGGCACAATGAGCAGTTCTTC. Translation: CASNQRWSPQGHNEQFF.

This clonotype has more than one count but fewer than ten. This chain connects TRBV27 to TRBJ1-6; TRBD1 matches at 9 bases. Looked up from germline, CDR1 is MNHEY and CDR2 is SMNVEV (reference sequence). Trimming at V came to 5 bases and at J to 9 bases, leaving 8 bases not matched to a gene. The CDR3 is made up of 15 amino acids. CDR3 nucleotide sequence: TGTGCCAGCAGTCTCCCGGGGACAGGGAGTTCACCCCTCCACTTT. Translated, it gives CASSLPGTGSSPLHF.